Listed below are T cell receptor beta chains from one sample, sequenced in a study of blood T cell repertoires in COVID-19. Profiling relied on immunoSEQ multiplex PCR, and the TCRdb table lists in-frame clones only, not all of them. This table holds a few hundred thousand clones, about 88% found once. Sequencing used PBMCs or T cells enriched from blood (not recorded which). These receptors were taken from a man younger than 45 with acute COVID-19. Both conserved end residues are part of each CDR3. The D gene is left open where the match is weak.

CASSVGGIKETQYF,TGTGCCAGCAGCGTCGGCGGGATCAAAGAGACCCAGTACTTC,TRBJ2-5,TRBV9,.
CASSTRTSGRDTQYF,TGTGCCAGCAGCACCAGGACTAGCGGGAGGGATACGCAGTATTTT,TRBJ2-3,TRBV9,TRBD2
CASSIGQTNTEAFF,TGTGCCAGTAGTATAGGACAGACGAACACTGAAGCTTTCTTT,TRBJ1-1,TRBV19,.
CAWRSLLDRPYGYTF,TGTGCCTGGAGGTCTCTTCTAGACAGGCCCTATGGCTACACCTTC,TRBJ1-2,TRBV30,.
CASVGGPQPQHF,TGTGCCAGCGTGGGGGGACCTCAGCCCCAGCATTTT,TRBJ1-5,TRBV28,.
CATSRDRDRVGATEAFF,TGTGCCACCAGCAGGGACCGGGACAGGGTAGGGGCCACTGAAGCTTTCTTT,TRBJ1-1,TRBV15,TRBD1
CASSKTGELFF,TGTGCCAGTAGCAAAACCGGGGAGCTGTTTTTT,TRBJ2-2,TRBV19,.
CASSPRSDLKLNTEAFF,TGTGCCAGCTCACCGAGGTCCGATCTAAAACTGAACACTGAAGCTTTCTTT,TRBJ1-1,TRBV18,.
CASSIGQGSNQPQHF,TGTGCCAGTAGTATAGGCCAGGGGAGCAATCAGCCCCAGCATTTT,TRBJ1-5,TRBV19,.
CASSGSRVEPHRGGNEQFF,TGTGCCAGCAGTGGCAGCAGGGTGGAGCCACACCGGGGGGGCAATGAGCAGTTCTTC,TRBJ2-1,TRBV6-1,TRBD2
CASSDSTGELFF,TGTGCCAGCAGTGACAGCACCGGGGAGCTGTTTTTT,TRBJ2-2,TRBV6-1,.
CASSQVATGNYGYTF,TGTGCCAGCAGCCAAGTCGCGACGGGGAACTATGGCTACACCTTC,TRBJ1-2,TRBV3-1/TRBV3-2,.